Listed below are T cell receptor beta chains from one sample, sequenced in a study of CD8+CD57+ T cells in acquired aplastic anemia. TCRdb independently ran MiXCR on the reads; one entry per CDR3 protein. Counted here are 150,000 to 200,000 distinct CDR3 sequences, around 48% occurring once; the ten biggest clones make up more than 1.5%. The sequencing sample was made of sorted CD4+, CD8+, or CD8+CD57+ T cells (not recorded which) from PBMCs. These receptors were collected from a human donor with aplastic anemia. CDR3s include the opening cysteine and the closing phenylalanine or tryptophan. The order of the fields is J gene, D gene, V gene, clone size, CDR3 protein, CDR3 DNA. A D gene is named only where the DNA matches it firmly. Expanded clones are given a class, and other clones once, few, many or no size at all.

TRBJ1-1,-,TRBV7-9,many,CASSPFGGMNTEAFF,TGTGCCAGCAGCCCTTTCGGCGGAATGAACACTGAAGCTTTCTTT
TRBJ2-5,-,TRBV6-2/TRBV6-3,many,CASRRRGLQETQYF,TGTGCCAGCAGGCGGCGGGGCCTCCAAGAGACCCAGTACTTC
TRBJ2-6,-,TRBV5-8,many,CASSSMESGANVLTF,TGTGCCAGCAGTTCGATGGAGTCTGGGGCCAACGTCCTGACTTTC
TRBJ1-1,-,TRBV5-4,many,CASSSGLMNTEAFF,TGTGCCAGCAGCTCGGGACTGATGAACACTGAAGCTTTCTTT
TRBJ2-5,-,TRBV2,many,CASTRETQYF,TGTGCCAGCACAAGGGAGACCCAGTACTTC
TRBJ2-5,-,TRBV12-3/TRBV12-4,few,CASSLGERETQYF,TGTGCCAGCAGTTTAGGGGAACGAGAGACCCAGTACTTC
TRBJ2-7,-,TRBV7-9,-,CASSPTAEGLYF,TGTGCCAGCAGCCCGACGGCGGAGGGTCTGTACTTC
TRBJ1-1,-,TRBV2,-,CASSNLRATEAFF,TGTGCCAGCAGTAATTTACGGGCAACTGAAGCTTTCTTT
TRBJ1-6,-,TRBV2,-,CASRRVLRNSPLHF,TGTGCCAGCCGCCGGGTTCTGCGAAATTCACCCCTCCACTTT
TRBJ2-2,-,TRBV5-1,-,CASGLAAGSAGELFF,TGCGCCAGCGGCTTGGCCGCGGGGAGTGCCGGGGAGCTGTTTTTT
TRBJ2-1,TRBD2,TRBV27,-,CASHAWTSGNEQFF,TGTGCCAGCCACGCTTGGACTAGCGGAAATGAGCAGTTCTTC
TRBJ2-5,-,TRBV10-3,-,CAISEGGQAIFGTQYF,TGTGCCATCAGTGAGGGGGGACAAGCGATATTTGGGACCCAGTACTTC
TRBJ2-5,-,TRBV15,-,CATSREATQETQYF,TGTGCCACCAGCAGAGAAGCAACTCAAGAGACCCAGTACTTC
TRBJ1-5,TRBD1,TRBV4-1,-,CASSQVGTGGTWSNQPQHF,TGCGCCAGCAGCCAAGTCGGGACAGGGGGAACTTGGAGCAATCAGCCCCAGCATTTT
TRBJ2-3,-,TRBV20-1,-,CSARVPVSTDTQYF,TGCAGTGCTAGAGTGCCAGTTAGCACAGATACGCAGTATTTT
TRBJ2-2,-,TRBV7-2,many,CASSLAGRRGGELFF,TGTGCCAGCAGCTTAGCAGGGAGGCGGGGCGGGGAGCTGTTTTTT
TRBJ1-5,TRBD1,TRBV15,-,CATSPDRGVNQPQHF,TGTGCCACCAGTCCGGACAGGGGGGTCAATCAGCCCCAGCATTTT
TRBJ1-6,TRBD1,TRBV18,many,CASSAGQGKPLHF,TGTGCCAGCTCGGCAGGACAGGGCAAACCCCTCCACTTT
TRBJ2-7,-,TRBV20-1,many,CSASTGAFSEQYF,TGCAGTGCTAGTACCGGGGCCTTCTCCGAGCAGTACTTC
TRBJ2-7,TRBD2,TRBV5-1,-,CASSFRTSGSYEQYF,TGCGCCAGCAGCTTCCGGACTAGCGGTTCCTACGAGCAGTACTTC
TRBJ2-1,-,TRBV7-3,-,CASSPGALGNEQFF,TGTGCCAGCAGCCCTGGGGCGTTGGGCAATGAGCAGTTCTTC
TRBJ2-7,TRBD2,TRBV20-1,-,CSARDVGGLSYEQYF,TGCAGTGCTAGAGATGTGGGGGGGTTAAGCTACGAGCAGTACTTC
TRBJ1-2,-,TRBV6-1,many,CASGTGQIYGYTF,TGTGCCAGCGGGACTGGGCAGATCTATGGCTACACCTTC
TRBJ1-2,TRBD1,TRBV24-1,-,CATSDTGQGHYGYTF,TGTGCCACCAGTGATACGGGACAGGGTCACTATGGCTACACCTTC
TRBJ1-1,-,TRBV6-4,many,CASSDELNTEAFF,TGTGCCAGCAGTGACGAGCTGAACACTGAAGCTTTCTTT
TRBJ1-1,-,TRBV29-1,-,CSSERAQGGTEAFF,TGCAGCTCCGAACGGGCACAGGGTGGGACTGAAGCTTTCTTT
TRBJ2-2,-,TRBV7-3,-,CASSLNAGNTGELFF,TGTGCCAGCAGCTTAAATGCGGGTAACACCGGGGAGCTGTTTTTT
TRBJ1-2,-,TRBV11-1,-,CASSLVVSGAGYGYTF,TGTGCCAGCAGCTTAGTGGTATCGGGGGCGGGCTATGGCTACACCTTC
TRBJ2-6,-,TRBV10-3,few,CAISAQGGSGANVLTF,TGTGCCATCAGTGCTCAGGGCGGCTCTGGGGCCAACGTCCTGACTTTC
TRBJ2-7,-,TRBV4-3,-,CASSQGSIGYEQYF,TGCGCCAGCAGCCAGGGGTCCATTGGGTACGAGCAGTACTTC
TRBJ2-7,-,TRBV5-1,-,CASRDRAMYF,TGCGCCAGCAGAGACCGGGCCATGTACTTC
TRBJ2-7,TRBD1,TRBV15,-,CATSRDDLGQSSYEQYF,TGTGCCACCAGCAGAGATGATCTGGGACAGAGCTCCTACGAGCAGTACTTC
TRBJ2-1,TRBD2,TRBV5-1,many,CASSPGLAGGRDNEQFF,TGCGCCAGCAGCCCGGGACTAGCGGGAGGTAGGGACAATGAGCAGTTCTTC
TRBJ2-1,-,TRBV15,-,CATSASGTSYNEQFF,TGTGCCACCAGCGCGAGCGGGACAAGTTACAATGAGCAGTTCTTC
TRBJ1-4,-,TRBV7-9,many,CASSYPQPNEKLFF,TGTGCCAGCAGCTATCCACAGCCTAATGAAAAACTGTTTTTT
TRBJ1-4,-,TRBV20-1,-,CSARDHRDEKLFF,TGCAGTGCTAGAGATCACAGGGATGAAAAACTGTTTTTT
TRBJ2-7,TRBD1,TRBV18,few,CASSPALTGSRGTYEQYF,TGTGCCAGCTCACCTGCCTTGACAGGGTCCCGGGGTACATACGAGCAGTACTTC
TRBJ2-1,TRBD1,TRBV5-1,-,CASSSGQGWEQFF,TGCGCCAGCAGCTCAGGACAGGGATGGGAGCAGTTCTTC
TRBJ2-1,-,TRBV24-1,-,CATSDFDRGGDEQFF,TGTGCCACCAGTGATTTCGACAGGGGAGGGGATGAGCAGTTCTTC
TRBJ1-5,-,TRBV7-7,many,CASSLGQNQPQHF,TGTGCTAGCAGCTTAGGACAGAATCAGCCCCAGCATTTT
TRBJ2-7,TRBD2,TRBV11-1,-,CASSLNPTLAVYEQYF,TGTGCCAGCAGCTTAAATCCCACGCTAGCGGTCTACGAGCAGTACTTC
TRBJ1-4,-,TRBV7-8,many,CASSFTGASEKLFF,TGTGCCAGCAGCTTCACGGGGGCTAGTGAAAAACTGTTTTTT
TRBJ1-5,-,TRBV25-1,-,CASSGGERNQPQHF,TGTGCCAGCAGCGGAGGGGAGCGGAATCAGCCCCAGCATTTT
TRBJ1-2,-,TRBV20-1,few,CSARALPPYGYTF,TGCAGTGCTAGAGCACTGCCTCCTTATGGCTACACCTTC
TRBJ1-5,-,TRBV19,many,CASRPRAGPQPQHF,TGTGCCAGTAGACCGAGGGCGGGGCCGCAGCCCCAGCATTTT
TRBJ1-5,-,TRBV2,few,CASLKESNQPQHF,TGTGCCAGCCTGAAGGAGAGCAATCAGCCCCAGCATTTT
TRBJ2-7,-,TRBV20-1,-,CSARDQGRLRAEQYF,TGCAGTGCTAGAGATCAGGGCCGCCTCAGGGCCGAGCAGTACTTC
TRBJ1-5,-,TRBV7-2,many,CASSPGTSLNQPQHF,TGTGCCAGCAGCCCCGGGACGTCCCTCAATCAGCCCCAGCATTTT
TRBJ2-7,-,TRBV24-1,few,CATTLAGSYEQYF,TGTGCCACCACCCTGGCGGGCTCCTACGAGCAGTACTTC
TRBJ1-1,-,TRBV3-1,few,CASSQEGGWTEAFF,TGTGCCAGCAGCCAAGAGGGGGGGTGGACTGAAGCTTTCTTT
TRBJ2-1,TRBD2,TRBV11-2,-,CASRTSWTSGYNEQFF,TGTGCCAGCAGAACCTCGTGGACTAGCGGCTACAATGAGCAGTTCTTC
TRBJ2-5,TRBD2,TRBV7-8,many,CASSLPNYGGGETQYF,TGTGCCAGCAGCCTCCCTAACTATGGGGGGGGAGAGACCCAGTACTTC
TRBJ2-7,-,TRBV11-3,many,CASSLDLDLYEQYF,TGTGCCAGCAGCTTAGATCTTGACCTATACGAGCAGTACTTC
TRBJ2-5,TRBD1,TRBV19,-,CASGGQGAGETQYF,TGTGCCAGTGGCGGACAGGGGGCAGGGGAGACCCAGTACTTC
TRBJ2-3,-,TRBV7-9,-,CASRADWTDTQYF,TGTGCCAGCAGGGCCGATTGGACAGATACGCAGTATTTT
TRBJ2-1,TRBD2,TRBV15,many,CATSGSGEGRSSYNEQFF,TGTGCCACCAGCGGCTCCGGGGAGGGGCGAAGCTCCTACAATGAGCAGTTCTTC
TRBJ1-5,TRBD1,TRBV24-1,-,CATSDQQGFGNQPQHF,TGTGCCACCAGTGACCAACAGGGGTTTGGGAATCAGCCCCAGCATTTT
TRBJ2-7,TRBD1,TRBV9,-,CASSVGQGAACEQYF,TGTGCCAGCAGCGTCGGACAGGGGGCGGCCTGCGAGCAGTACTTC
TRBJ1-4,-,TRBV7-6,once,CASSQAGLNEKLFF,TGTGCCAGCAGCCAGGCGGGCCTTAATGAAAAACTGTTTTTT
TRBJ2-6,-,TRBV5-1,many,CASSLTGSYGANVLTF,TGCGCCAGCAGCTTAACAGGGTCCTATGGGGCCAACGTCCTGACTTTC